Each of the 10 T cell receptor beta chains below was sequenced from the same sample in a study of immune evolution from preneoplasia to lung adenocarcinoma. Sequenced by immunoSEQ multiplex PCR; TCRdb stores in-frame clones only, minus some. The sample yields about 13,000 clones, 70% to 90% seen once. Specimen: FFPE minimally invasive lung adenocarcinoma tissue. Receptors originate from a person between 65 and 79 years old with lung adenocarcinoma.

The chain links TRBV2 to TRBJ2-2, with 9 positions matching TRBD1. The CDR3 consists of 15 residues. V lost 4 bases to trimming and J lost 1 base; unmatched junction nucleotides: 1. Germline-derived CDR1 and CDR2 are SNHLY and FYNNEI. This CDR3 reads CASSVDRGNTGELFF. The CDR3 coding sequence is TGTGCCAGCAGTGTGGACAGGGGGAACACCGGGGAGCTGTTTTTT.

The CDR3 is CASSLGMGGTDTQYF. CDR3 DNA: TGTGCCAGCAGCTTAGGCATGGGGGGCACAGATACGCAGTATTTT. The chain is built from TRBV7-9 and TRBJ2-3, with D possibly called TRBD1 or TRBD2 (5 bases each). Trimming left V 1 base short and J 1 base short, with 9 bases between. Germline CDR1 SEHNR, CDR2 FQNEAQ (reference sequence). The CDR3 loop spans 15 amino acids. Complete variable domain (other parts from reference TRBV7-9 and TRBJ2-3): DTGVSQNPRHKITKRGQNVTFRCDPISEHNRLYWYRQTLGQGPEFLTYFQNEAQLEKSRLLSDRFSAERPKGSFSTLEIQRTEQGDSAMYLCASSLGMGGTDTQYFGPGTRLTVL.

The table lists this clone with a count of one. This chain uses TRBV18 with TRBJ2-1; 10 bases fit TRBD2. Germline CDR1 is KGHSH and CDR2 is LQKENI. There are 16 residues in the CDR3. Trimming took 2 bases from V and 4 from J; bases not matched to a gene: 5. CDR3 sequence reads: CASSPLGTSEYNEQFF. The CDR3 DNA sequence: TGTGCCAGCTCACCATTGGGGACTAGCGAGTACAATGAGCAGTTCTTC. The full variable domain, in which reference TRBV18 and TRBJ2-1 provide the parts outside the CDR3, is NAGVMQNPRHLVRRRGQEARLRCSPMKGHSHVYWYRQLPEEGLKFMVYLQKENIIDESGMPKERFSAEFPKEGPSILRIQQVVRGDSAAYFCASSPLGTSEYNEQFFGPGTRLTVL.

The genes are TRBV7-8 and TRBJ1-1, with D maybe TRBD1 (5 bases). V lost 0 bases, J lost 3 bases, and 8 bases lay in between. CDR3 size: 14 residues. Germline assignment: CDR1 SGHVS and CDR2 FQNEAQ. CDR3 DNA sequence: TGTGCCAGCAGCTTAGCGGGGGTTCACACTGAAGCTTTCTTT. The encoded protein is CASSLAGVHTEAFF.

The V gene is TRBV5-1, the J gene TRBJ2-5; D unclear. This CDR3 has 14 amino acids. The germline V gene has CDR1 SGHRS and CDR2 YFSETQ. The germline V and J ends were trimmed by 1 base and 1 base, with 8 bases remaining between them. This CDR3 is CASSLMSGQETQYF. CDR3 nucleotide sequence: TGCGCCAGCAGCTTGATGTCGGGCCAAGAGACCCAGTACTTC.

This sequence joins TRBV2 and TRBJ1-3; D not resolved. Germline V gene data show CDR1 as SNHLY and CDR2 as FYNNEI. V dropped 3 bases and J dropped 1 base, with 7 bases sitting between them. The CDR3 runs 14 residues. The chain's CDR3 is CASSDVESGNTIYF. The CDR3 bases are TGTGCCAGCAGTGACGTAGAGTCTGGAAACACCATATATTTT.

The V call is TRBV29-1, the J call TRBJ2-3; 11 bases line up with TRBD2. This CDR3 has 16 amino acids. Germline CDR1 SQVTM, CDR2 ANQGSEA. Trimming at V came to 3 bases and at J to 2 bases, leaving 7 bases not matched to a gene. CDR3: CSVDATSGENTDTQYF. For the CDR3, the DNA is TGCAGCGTTGACGCGACTAGCGGGGAGAACACAGATACGCAGTATTTT.

The chain employs TRBV7-9 and TRBJ2-5; 7 bases align to TRBD1. The DNA end is a closer match to TRBJ2-7, so the J assignment may be wrong. The CDR3 is made up of 18 amino acids. CDR1 and CDR2 (germline): SEHNR, FQNEAQ (reference sequence). In DNA form, the CDR3 reads TGTGCCAGCAGCTTAGCCCGACAGGGTTCTTCTGGGAGTCTCGAGCAGTACTTC. The encoded protein is CASSLARQGSSGSLEQYF.

J is TRBJ2-7 and V is TRBV23-1; 9 bases are a match to TRBD1. TRBV23-1 is flagged as an ORF with uncertain function. This CDR3 comprises 17 residues. V gave up 4 bases and J gave up 2 bases; unmatched junction bases: 12. Written as DNA, the CDR3 is TGCGCCAGCAGTCTCTTAACAGGGGGCGGAAGCACCTACGAGCAGTACTTC. Its protein product is CASSLLTGGGSTYEQYF.

V is TRBV11-1 and J is TRBJ2-7; D may correspond to TRBD1 or TRBD2 (5 bases each). There are 14 residues in the CDR3. The germline gives CDR1 SGHAT, CDR2 FQDESV (reference sequence). V dropped 6 bases and J dropped 3 bases, with 15 bases sitting between them. CDR3 sequence: CASRSDRGNYEQYF. In DNA, the CDR3 is TGTGCCAGCAGATCAGACAGAGGGAACTACGAGCAGTACTTC. Using reference TRBV11-1 and TRBJ2-7 for the parts outside the CDR3, the full variable domain is EAEVAQSPRYKITEKSQAVAFWCDPISGHATLYWYRQILGQGPELLVQFQDESVVDDSQLPKDRFSAERLKGVDSTLKIQPAELGDSAMYLCASRSDRGNYEQYFGPGTRLTVT.